These 22 T cell receptor beta chains came from one sample sequenced in a study of T cells in Graves' hyperthyroidism and ophthalmopathy. Amplified TCR beta CDR3 regions came from RNA transcripts. Primed by the HTBI set, a first-round RT-PCR was run on the TCR CDR3. TCRdb re-analysed the multiplex PCR reads in MiXCR, keeping a single row per CDR3 protein. The table lists hundreds of thousands of distinct CDR3 sequences, about 38% of them singletons, with 7.5% to 9.5% in the top ten. Sequencing was carried out using blood. The receptors originated from a man aged 18 to 29 with Graves' hyperthyroidism.

CDR3 DNA: TGCAGCGCTAAAGCGGGGATACTAAGCAATCAGCCCCAGCATTTT. Protein sequence: CSAKAGILSNQPQHF. V is TRBV29-1 and J is TRBJ1-5; D not certain. The V and J ends lost 7 bases and 1 base respectively, with 17 bases between them. The CDR3 loop spans 15 amino acids. Germline V gene data show CDR1 as SQVTM and CDR2 as ANQGSEA.

Here the CDR3 DNA reads TGTGCCAGCAGCTTCGGGACAGAACTACGCTCCTACGAGCAGTACTTC. As protein: CASSFGTELRSYEQYF. This chain connects TRBV11-2 to TRBJ2-7; 7 bases line up with TRBD1. CDR3 length: 16 amino acids. The germline CDR1 and CDR2 sequences are SGHAT and FQNNGV. The V and J ends lost 3 bases and 0 bases, in that order; junction bases with no gene match: 8.

As concerns this clonotype: This may be a read error, as it is one base from a much larger clone. The rearrangement links TRBV12-3 or TRBV12-4 to TRBJ1-6; 8 bases fit TRBD1. This CDR3 spans 14 amino acids. CDR3 nucleotides: TGTGCCCGCAGTTTTACGACAGGGGTTTCACCCCTCCACTTT. Translating it yields CARSFTTGVSPLHF.

CDR3 sequence: CASATGVSTEAFF. Written as DNA, the CDR3 is TGTGCGAGCGCGACAGGGGTGAGCACTGAAGCTTTCTTT. The chain is built from TRBV6-6 and TRBJ1-1; 8 bases map to TRBD1. CDR3 length: 13 residues. Germline V gene lookup returns CDR1 MNHNY and CDR2 SVGAGI (reference sequence).

This clonotype was seen only a few times. The chain couples TRBV25-1 to TRBJ2-5; no reliable D call. CDR3 length equals 9 residues. Germline V lookup: CDR1 MGHDK, CDR2 SYGVNS. CDR3 residues: CARRETQYF. The CDR3 DNA sequence: TGTGCTAGGCGGGAGACCCAGTACTTC.

This clonotype came up a few times. This sequence joins TRBV19 and TRBJ1-5; D gene ambiguous. Trimming left V 8 bases short and J 0 bases short, with 11 bases between. The CDR3 has 14 residues. Germline V lookup: CDR1 LNHDA, CDR2 SQIVND (reference sequence). The CDR3 bases are TGTGCCAGTGAAAATTCCTATAGCAATCAGCCCCAGCATTTT. As protein: CASENSYSNQPQHF.

Only a few counts were recorded for this clonotype. Here the CDR3 reads CASSIGPLNGHEQYF. The CDR3 region has the DNA TGTGCCAGCAGCATTGGGCCGCTAAATGGGCACGAGCAGTACTTC. The rearrangement links TRBV7-2 to TRBJ2-7; D remains ambiguous. The germline V gene has CDR1 SGHTA and CDR2 FQGNSA. The CDR3 length is 15 residues. V was pared by 5 bases and J by 5 bases, with 19 bases between.

This clonotype was seen repeatedly, ten times or more. This CDR3 reads CASSESQRPPLGYTF. CDR3 in DNA: TGTGCCAGCAGTGAGTCCCAGAGACCCCCTCTGGGCTACACCTTC. V is TRBV2 and J is TRBJ1-2; D not resolved. The CDR3 is 15 amino acids. The germline CDR1 and CDR2 sequences are SNHLY and FYNNEI. V was clipped by 3 bases and J by 8 bases, with 19 bases between them. The whole variable domain, remainder taken from reference TRBV2 and TRBJ1-2, is EPEVTQTPSHQVTQMGQEVILRCVPISNHLYFYWYRQILGQKVEFLVSFYNNEISEKSEIFDDQFSVERPDGSNFTLKIRSTKLEDSAMYFCASSESQRPPLGYTFGSGTRLTVV.

The CDR3 protein is CSVGGPPYEQYF. CDR3 DNA: TGCAGCGTTGGCGGGCCCCCCTACGAGCAGTACTTC. V is TRBV29-1 and J is TRBJ2-7; TRBD2 is a possible D gene (5 bases). The CDR3 has 12 amino acids. V was cut by 4 bases and J by 2 bases, with 9 bases left in between. Germline V CDR1 and CDR2: SQVTM, ANQGSEA.

This clonotype occurred many times. This chain connects TRBV9 to TRBJ1-2; no definite D call. The CDR3 length is 13 residues. Trimming shortened V by 3 bases and J by 8 bases, and 14 bases separated the two germline ends. CDR1 is SGDLS and CDR2 is YYNGEE in the germline V gene. This chain's CDR3 is CASSATPAEGYTF. The CDR3 bases are TGTGCCAGCAGCGCGACCCCGGCGGAAGGCTACACCTTC. Drawing the rest from reference TRBV9 and TRBJ1-2, the complete variable domain is DSGVTQTPKHLITATGQRVTLRCSPRSGDLSVYWYQQSLDQGLQFLIQYYNGEERAKGNILERFSAQQFPDLHSELNLSSLELGDSALYFCASSATPAEGYTFGSGTRLTVV.

About this clonotype itself: The conserved final phenylalanine or tryptophan is absent from the CDR3, which likely points to a read error. Because the CDR3's place on the DNA is in doubt, the DNA is left out and the CDR3 is given as listed by TCRdb. The chain joins TRBV7-2 to TRBJ2-7; TRBD1, as called in the table, went unchecked against the DNA. Germline lookup yields CDR1 SGHTA and CDR2 FQGNSA. The CDR3 is 10 residues long, counting both termini. The CDR3 here is CASSLHPGSG.

This clonotype was seen a few times. The V call is TRBV19, the J call TRBJ1-3; 7 nucleotides align to TRBD1. This CDR3 has 16 residues. Germline CDR1 reads LNHDA; CDR2 reads SQIVND (reference sequence). V trimming: 2 bases; J trimming: 2 bases; junction bases outside the gene matches: 6. The CDR3 DNA is TGTGCCAGTAGTATACCCAGGGGGATCGCTGGAAACACCATATATTTT. Its protein product is CASSIPRGIAGNTIYF.

This chain connects TRBV4-1 to TRBJ1-1; D not certain. V lost 0 bases and J lost 4, with 12 bases in between. CDR3 length: 15 amino acids. Germline-derived CDR1 and CDR2 are MGHRA and YSYEKL. Written as DNA, the CDR3 is TGCGCCAGCAGCCAAGATGGCGAATGGGGCACTGAAGCTTTCTTT. This encodes CASSQDGEWGTEAFF.

This clonotype has a handful of counts. The rearrangement uses TRBV19 and TRBJ2-5; TRBD2 agrees at 13 bases. The CDR3 is 17 residues long. Trimming took 3 bases from V and 1 from J; bases not matched to a gene: 5. Germline V lookup: CDR1 LNHDA, CDR2 SQIVND (reference sequence). The CDR3 region has the DNA TGTGCCAGTAGTATTCGGACTAGCGGGGGTACCCAAGAGACCCAGTACTTC. This codes for CASSIRTSGGTQETQYF.

The sample holds many counts of this clonotype. An end of the junction differs from the germline gene, which may be a read error. V and J are TRBV5-1 and TRBJ1-5; 9 nucleotides line up with TRBD1. Germline CDR1 SGHRS, CDR2 YFSETQ. The CDR3 contains 14 residues. Written as DNA, the CDR3 is TGTGCCAGCAGCCCGGGACAGGGTGTTCAGCCCCAGCATTTT. It translates to CASSPGQGVQPQHF. The full variable domain, completed using reference TRBV5-1 and TRBJ1-5, is KAGVTQTPRYLIKTRGQQVTLSCSPISGHRSVSWYQQTPGQGLQFLFEYFSETQRNKGNFPGRFSGRQFSNSRSEMNVSTLELGDSALYLCASSPGQGVQPQHFGDGTRLSIL.

The J gene is TRBJ2-7, the V gene TRBV30, with D uncertain. The length of the CDR3 is 11 residues. Deletions cut 1 base from V and 4 bases from J, with 5 bases between. Germline V gives CDR1 GTSNPN, CDR2 SVGIG (reference sequence). The DNA for the CDR3 is TGTGCCTGGAGTGGAATTTACGAGCAGTACTTC. This encodes CAWSGIYEQYF.

Here the CDR3 reads CASSGRGPGELFF. CDR3 sequence (DNA): TGTGCCAGCAGCGGTAGGGGTCCCGGGGAGCTGTTTTTT. V is TRBV7-9 and J is TRBJ2-2; D is possibly TRBD1 (5 bases). The CDR3 length is 13 residues. Germline V CDR1 and CDR2: SEHNR, FQNEAQ (reference sequence). Trimming took off 5 bases at V and 6 bases at J, with 10 bases between the two ends.

Note on this clonotype: Germline is not matched at one junction end, which may reflect a read error. The V and J genes are TRBV29-1 and TRBJ2-7; a possible D gene is TRBD1 (5 bases). The CDR3 runs 11 residues. Per the germline V gene, CDR1 is SQVTM and CDR2 is ANQGSEA. The CDR3 bases are TGCAGCGTTCAGGGCCCCTACGGGCAGTACTTC. It specifies CSVQGPYGQYF.

Comment on this clonotype: A read error is likely, as this CDR3 ends without the conserved phenylalanine or tryptophan. No DNA is shown, since the ends of the CDR3 on it are uncertain; the CDR3 is the one TCRdb lists. The chain couples TRBV5-6 to TRBJ1-3. CDR1 and CDR2 (germline): SGHDT, YYEEEE. The CDR3 length equals 11 residues, ends included. This chain's CDR3 is CASSSDGRANT.

Ten or more counts support this clonotype. The chain couples TRBV7-9 to TRBJ1-2; D not certain. Deletions cut 5 bases from V and 6 bases from J, with 13 bases between. Germline-derived CDR1 and CDR2 are SEHNR and FQNEAQ (reference sequence). This CDR3 is 13 amino acids long. This CDR3 reads CASSDGLVDGYTF. CDR3 bases: TGTGCCAGCAGCGACGGACTCGTGGATGGCTACACCTTC.

This clonotype occurred a few times. V and J are TRBV6-1 and TRBJ2-7; D not resolved. This CDR3 has 13 residues. Trimming stripped 6 bases from V and 4 bases from J, with 13 bases between. Germline lookup yields CDR1 MNHNS and CDR2 SASEGT. CDR3 region: CASSQTQIYEQYF. The CDR3 coding sequence is TGTGCCAGCAGCCAAACACAGATTTACGAGCAGTACTTC.

The CDR3 coding sequence is TGTGCCACCAGCGAGGACAGGGGCCGCGAGCAGTACTTC. Translating it yields CATSEDRGREQYF. The chain recombines TRBV15 with TRBJ2-7; 9 nucleotides match TRBD1. The CDR3 extends over 13 amino acids. Germline CDR1 reads LNHNV; CDR2 reads YYDKDF (reference sequence). The J segment lost 6 bases and the V segment lost 5 bases, leaving 5 bases of the junction unmatched.